The 15 T cell receptor beta chains below come from one sample, sequenced in a study of T cell responses to AZD1222 COVID-19 vaccine. The data were produced by immunoSEQ multiplex PCR, yet TCRdb's version contains in-frame clones alone and is incomplete. The sample yields 80,000 to 90,000 clones, about 90% seen once. Sequencing used peripheral blood, obtained on day 0 of MenACWY control vaccination. These receptors all come from an adult in good health.

J is TRBJ2-1 and V is TRBV10-2; 14 nucleotides align to TRBD2. The J segment lost 9 bases and the V segment lost 6 bases, leaving 4 bases of the junction unmatched. Germline V CDR1 and CDR2: WSHSY, SAAADI. The CDR3 loop spans 14 amino acids. CDR3 in DNA: TGCGCCAGCAGAGGGACTAGCGGGAGTACTGAGCAGTTCTTC. Translation: CASRGTSGSTEQFF.

The genes are TRBV5-1 and TRBJ2-7; a weak D match, TRBD2 (5 bases). The CDR3 length is 15 residues. Germline CDR1 reads SGHRS; CDR2 reads YFSETQ. Trimming cost V 0 bases and J 1 base, with 11 bases left between them. CDR3 protein: CASSLAPGISYEQYF. The CDR3 nucleotides read TGCGCCAGCAGCTTGGCCCCCGGGATTTCCTACGAGCAGTACTTC.

With regard to this clone: Additional DNA sequences in this sample encode the identical CDR3. V gene TRBV11-2 combines with J gene TRBJ1-1, with D unclear. Germline values: CDR1 SGHAT, CDR2 FQNNGV. The V end lost 3 bases, the J end lost 1 base, and 6 bases lay between the germline ends. This CDR3 contains 13 residues. The DNA of the CDR3 is TGTGCCAGCAGCTTTAACCCGAACACTGAAGCTTTCTTT. Its translation: CASSFNPNTEAFF.

The V call is TRBV7-6, the J call TRBJ1-6; a weak D match, TRBD1 (5 bases). V gave up 5 bases and J gave up 7 bases, with 9 bases separating them. Germline values: CDR1 SGHVS, CDR2 FNYEAQ. This CDR3 comprises 13 residues. The CDR3 here is CASSRDFNSPLHF. The CDR3 DNA reads as TGTGCCAGCAGCCGGGACTTCAATTCACCCCTCCACTTT.

V and J are TRBV12-3 or TRBV12-4 and TRBJ1-1, with TRBD1 matching over 7 bases. The CDR3 runs 13 residues. The V and J ends lost 5 bases and 3 bases, in that order; junction bases with no gene match: 3. The CDR3 loop reads CASSPDRDTEAFF. The CDR3, as DNA: TGTGCCAGCAGTCCAGACAGGGACACTGAAGCTTTCTTT.

The gene calls are TRBV11-2 and TRBJ1-4; unclear D gene. CDR3 size: 15 residues. In germline, CDR1 is SGHAT, CDR2 FQNNGV. The V and J ends lost 1 base and 4 bases respectively, with 10 bases between them. The chain's CDR3 is CASSLGARGNEKLFF. The CDR3 coding sequence is TGTGCCAGCAGCTTAGGGGCGCGAGGTAATGAAAAACTGTTTTTT.

V and J are TRBV4-2 and TRBJ1-4; perhaps TRBD1 as D (5 bases). The V end was cut by 4 bases, the J end by 8 bases, with 8 bases between. CDR1 and CDR2 (germline): LGHNA, YNFKEQ. The CDR3 extends over 12 amino acids. In nucleotides, the CDR3 is TGTGCCAGCAGCCGCCGGGGCGAAAAACTGTTTTTT. Translation: CASSRRGEKLFF.

The J gene is TRBJ1-6, the V gene TRBV19; tentative D call: TRBD1 (5 bases). The CDR3 runs to 14 residues. The germline V and J ends were trimmed by 7 bases and 2 bases, with 9 bases remaining between them. Germline V gene sequence: CDR1 LNHDA, CDR2 SQIVND (reference sequence). DNA of the CDR3: TGTGCCAGTACCCTGGGGGCCTATAATTCACCCCTCCACTTT. Protein: CASTLGAYNSPLHF.

V gene TRBV5-4 combines with J gene TRBJ1-5, with a possible D match to TRBD1 (5 bases). The CDR3 length is 14 residues. V lost 4 bases to trimming and J lost 7 bases, with 15 bases between them. Germline V gene sequence: CDR1 SGHNT, CDR2 YYREEE (reference sequence). CDR3 protein: CASSNGGTGQPQHF. The CDR3 DNA reads as TGTGCCAGCAGCAATGGGGGGACCGGACAGCCCCAGCATTTT.

CDR3 coding DNA: TGTGCCAGCTCACCAAACAGTCCCAAAATGTTGAACACTGAAGCTTTCTTT. Translation: CASSPNSPKMLNTEAFF. The chain combines TRBV18 with TRBJ1-1; D is ambiguous. The CDR3 runs to 17 residues. CDR1 and CDR2 from the germline V gene are KGHSH and LQKENI. Between the trimmed V and J ends, which lost 2 bases and 0 bases, there was a span of 16 bases.

The chain is built from TRBV18 and TRBJ1-3, with 7 bases identical to TRBD1. Germline trimming cut 1 base from V and 3 bases from J; bases unmatched to any gene: 3. CDR1 is KGHSH and CDR2 is LQKENI in the germline V gene. CDR3 length equals 15 residues. The CDR3 DNA is TGTGCCAGCTCACCACAGGGGGCAGATGGAAACACCATATATTTT. As protein: CASSPQGADGNTIYF.

This sequence joins TRBV5-8 and TRBJ1-2, with D perhaps TRBD1 (5 bases). Germline CDR1 is SGHTS and CDR2 is YDEGEE. The CDR3 runs to 13 residues. Trimming removed 2 bases from V and 5 bases from J, with 10 bases in between. CDR3 in amino acids: CASSFRVGYGYTF. CDR3 DNA sequence: TGTGCCAGCAGCTTCAGGGTCGGGTATGGCTACACCTTC.

V usage is TRBV24-1 and J usage is TRBJ2-1; D gene uncertain. V lost 3 bases to trimming and J lost 7 bases, with 18 bases between them. CDR3 length: 16 residues. Germline V CDR1 and CDR2: KGHDR, SFDVKD. CDR3 bases: TGTGCCACCAGTGATCCTCCCTTTAAGGGTGTAAATGAGCAGTTCTTC. Protein sequence: CATSDPPFKGVNEQFF.

This chain uses TRBV2 with TRBJ2-1; D is ambiguous. This CDR3 is built from 12 residues. The V end was cut by 7 bases, the J end by 4 bases, with 8 bases between. CDR1 is SNHLY and CDR2 is FYNNEI in the germline V gene. The CDR3 here is CASKGAYNEQFF. DNA for the CDR3: TGTGCCAGCAAAGGAGCGTACAATGAGCAGTTCTTC.

The gene calls are TRBV7-6 and TRBJ2-1, with 9 bases that match TRBD2. Germline V gene lookup returns CDR1 SGHVS and CDR2 FNYEAQ. V lost 10 bases to trimming and J lost 6 bases; unmatched junction nucleotides: 7. The CDR3 extends over 13 amino acids. The chain's CDR3 is CATRGAGGNEQFF. DNA for the CDR3: TGTGCCACCCGGGGAGCGGGGGGCAATGAGCAGTTCTTC.